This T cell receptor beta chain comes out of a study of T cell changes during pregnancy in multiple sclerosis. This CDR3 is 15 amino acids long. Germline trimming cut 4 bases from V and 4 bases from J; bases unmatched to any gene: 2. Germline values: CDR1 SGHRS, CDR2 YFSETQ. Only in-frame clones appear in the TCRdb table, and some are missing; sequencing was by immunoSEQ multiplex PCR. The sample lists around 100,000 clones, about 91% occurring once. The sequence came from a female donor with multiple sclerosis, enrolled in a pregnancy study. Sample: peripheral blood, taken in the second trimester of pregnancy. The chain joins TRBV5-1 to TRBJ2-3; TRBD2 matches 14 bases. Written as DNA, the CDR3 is TGCGCCAGCAGCAAGGGACTAGCGGGAGCAGATACGCAGTATTTT. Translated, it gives CASSKGLAGADTQYF.